This TCR beta chain originates from a study of blood T cells in healthy people across ages. Whole-study results and caveats: As age increased, TCR beta diversity per million T cells fell in a roughly linear fashion.

As concerns this clonotype: The antigen is not known.

Germline V gives CDR1 MNHEY, CDR2 SVGAGI. The V end lost 2 bases, the J end lost 2 bases, and 15 bases lay between the germline ends. The CDR3 covers 16 residues. A second 7 to 11 cycle PCR used barcoded and J-beta primers. A template-switch adaptor containing 12 random nucleotides labeled each cDNA molecule. Using its own MiXCR run on the 5' RACE reads, TCRdb lists one record per CDR3 protein. The table records about 1.5 million distinct CDR3 sequences, approximately 43% of them present only once. Sequenced: blood. The source of this sequence is a woman under 30 in good health. The chain joins TRBV6-5 to TRBJ1-1; the D gene is possibly TRBD1 (5 bases). CDR3 sequence: CASSYGREQINTEAFF. The CDR3 bases are TGTGCCAGCAGTTACGGCAGGGAACAAATTAACACTGAAGCTTTCTTT.